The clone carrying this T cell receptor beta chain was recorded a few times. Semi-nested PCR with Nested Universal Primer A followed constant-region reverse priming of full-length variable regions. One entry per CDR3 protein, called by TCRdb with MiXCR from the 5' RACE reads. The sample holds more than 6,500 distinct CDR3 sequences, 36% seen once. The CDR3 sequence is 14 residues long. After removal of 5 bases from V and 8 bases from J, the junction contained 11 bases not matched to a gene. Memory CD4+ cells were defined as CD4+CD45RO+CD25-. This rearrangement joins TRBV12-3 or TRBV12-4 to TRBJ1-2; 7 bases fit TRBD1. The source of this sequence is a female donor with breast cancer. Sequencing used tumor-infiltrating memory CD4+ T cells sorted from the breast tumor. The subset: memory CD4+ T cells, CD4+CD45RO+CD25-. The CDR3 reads CASSPWTGPGGYTF. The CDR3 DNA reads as TGTGCCAGCAGTCCCTGGACAGGACCGGGAGGCTACACCTTC.